These 19 T cell receptor beta chains were all obtained from the same sample, sequenced in a study of neurological immune-mediated disorders. TCRdb fed the 5' RACE reads into MiXCR, producing one record per CDR3 protein. The sample lists some 26,000 distinct CDR3 sequences, just over 6.5% occurring once. The sequenced sample consisted of PBMCs. These receptors all stem from a woman between 45 and 60 years old in good health.

In this sample, this clonotype is medium-sized. The chain links TRBV7-2 to TRBJ2-7; D not resolved. Trimming removed 1 base from V and 4 bases from J, with 11 bases in between. CDR3 size: 14 residues. In germline, CDR1 is SGHTA, CDR2 FQGNSA. CDR3 bases: TGTGCCAGCAGCTTAGAGGTAGTTGGGTACGAGCAGTACTTC. Translated: CASSLEVVGYEQYF.

This clonotype appeared many times. This chain joins TRBV7-2 and TRBJ1-1, with D uncertain. Deletions cut 1 base from V and 4 bases from J, with 7 bases between. Germline CDR1 reads SGHTA; CDR2 reads FQGNSA. This CDR3 has 13 amino acids. CDR3 in amino acids: CASSLVSGTEAFF. The CDR3 nucleotides read TGTGCCAGCAGCTTAGTTTCAGGCACTGAAGCTTTCTTT.

This clonotype was recorded many times. The chain combines TRBV7-3 with TRBJ2-2; D is ambiguous. Trimming cost V 5 bases and J 5 bases, with 12 bases left between them. The germline CDR1 and CDR2 sequences are SGHTA and FQGTGA. There are 14 residues in the CDR3. CDR3 DNA sequence: TGTGCCAGCAGCAGTGGAAGTACGACCGGGGAGCTGTTTTTT. It codes for CASSSGSTTGELFF.

This clonotype was counted ten times or more. This chain connects TRBV28 to TRBJ2-1; the match to TRBD1 covers 7 bases. CDR1 is MDHEN and CDR2 is SYDVKM in the germline V gene. The junction had 6 bases not matched to a gene; V was cut back by 6 bases and J by 4 bases. CDR3 size: 14 residues. CDR3 region: CASRTGTEYNEQFF. The CDR3 DNA reads as TGTGCCAGCAGAACCGGGACAGAATACAATGAGCAGTTCTTC. Full variable domain (missing parts from reference TRBV28 and TRBJ2-1): DVKVTQSSRYLVKRTGEKVFLECVQDMDHENMFWYRQDPGLGLRLIYFSYDVKMKEKGDIPEGYSVSREKKERFSLILESASTNQTSMYLCASRTGTEYNEQFFGPGTRLTVL.

This clonotype has ten or more counts. CDR3 DNA: TGCAGTGCTAGCTACAGGGGGAGGAACACTGAAGCTTTCTTT. Translating it yields CSASYRGRNTEAFF. The chain combines TRBV20-1 with TRBJ1-1; 8 positions agree with TRBD1. The CDR3 totals 14 residues. The germline gives CDR1 DFQATT, CDR2 SNEGSKA (reference sequence). V lost 3 bases, J lost 1 base, and 4 bases stayed unmatched.

Many counts were recorded for this clonotype. V usage is TRBV20-1 and J usage is TRBJ2-1; TRBD2 agrees at 10 bases. Germline values: CDR1 DFQATT, CDR2 SNEGSKA (reference sequence). This CDR3 spans 13 amino acids. In nucleotides, the CDR3 is TGCCTTGTGGGTAGCGGGGGGACTAATGAGCAGTTCTTC. The encoded protein is CLVGSGGTNEQFF.

This clonotype was detected ten times or more. The chain links TRBV4-1 to TRBJ2-5; the D gene is possibly TRBD2 (5 bases). The V end lost 4 bases, the J end lost 2 bases, and 14 bases lay between the germline ends. The CDR3 sequence is 15 residues long. Looked up from germline, CDR1 is MGHRA and CDR2 is YSYEKL. CDR3 in amino acids: CASSRLNSLQETQYF. The DNA of the CDR3 is TGCGCCAGCAGCCGACTAAACTCGCTTCAAGAGACCCAGTACTTC.

This clonotype came up many times. V usage is TRBV11-2 and J usage is TRBJ2-7; perhaps TRBD2 as D (5 bases). V lost 0 bases and J lost 1, with 10 bases in between. CDR3 length: 15 amino acids. The germline gives CDR1 SGHAT, CDR2 FQNNGV. The CDR3 loop is CASSLDMGVSYEQYF. In DNA form, the CDR3 reads TGTGCCAGCAGCTTAGATATGGGAGTATCCTACGAGCAGTACTTC. The variable domain in full, completed from reference TRBV11-2 and TRBJ2-7, reads EAGVAQSPRYKIIEKRQSVAFWCNPISGHATLYWYQQILGQGPKLLIQFQNNGVVDDSQLPKDRFSAERLKGVDSTLKIQPAKLEDSAVYLCASSLDMGVSYEQYFGPGTRLTVT.

The V and J genes are TRBV5-1 and TRBJ2-2; D is unresolved. Germline lookup yields CDR1 SGHRS and CDR2 YFSETQ. This CDR3 has 15 amino acids. V was pared by 0 bases and J by 1 base, with 7 bases between. CDR3 amino acids: CASSLEPGNTGELFF. CDR3 bases: TGCGCCAGCAGCTTGGAGCCAGGGAACACCGGGGAGCTGTTTTTT.

This clonotype was seen repeatedly, ten times or more. This chain links TRBV9 with TRBJ2-2, with D perhaps being TRBD1 or TRBD2 (5 bases each). Germline assignment: CDR1 SGDLS and CDR2 YYNGEE. V was trimmed by 0 bases and J by 0 bases, leaving 12 bases between them. The CDR3 covers 17 residues. The CDR3 bases are TGTGCCAGCAGCGTAGGACTGGGGCGGGCGAACACCGGGGAGCTGTTTTTT. Protein product: CASSVGLGRANTGELFF. The full variable domain, rest sourced from reference TRBV9 and TRBJ2-2, is DSGVTQTPKHLITATGQRVTLRCSPRSGDLSVYWYQQSLDQGLQFLIQYYNGEERAKGNILERFSAQQFPDLHSELNLSSLELGDSALYFCASSVGLGRANTGELFFGEGSRLTVL.

This clonotype was counted many times. This chain joins TRBV5-1 and TRBJ2-7; maybe TRBD1 (5 bases). The V gene lost 4 bases and the J gene lost 5 bases, with 13 bases spanning the gap. The germline CDR1 and CDR2 sequences are SGHRS and YFSETQ. The CDR3 sequence is 13 residues long. CDR3 amino acids: CASSPVPRDEQYF. The CDR3 DNA reads TGCGCCAGCAGCCCGGTCCCCAGGGACGAGCAGTACTTC.

Ten or more counts support this clonotype. This chain connects TRBV5-1 to TRBJ2-1; 8 bases line up with TRBD2. V lost 4 bases to trimming and J lost 0 bases; unmatched junction nucleotides: 12. CDR1 and CDR2 (germline): SGHRS, YFSETQ. This CDR3 contains 18 residues. In DNA form, the CDR3 reads TGCGCCAGCAGCACCGGTCCCAGCGGGGGCCACTCCTACAATGAGCAGTTCTTC. Its protein product is CASSTGPSGGHSYNEQFF.

The sample holds many counts of this clonotype. The chain recombines TRBV7-8 with TRBJ2-1, with 7 bases that match TRBD1. The CDR3 runs to 15 residues. J lost 7 bases, V lost 6 bases, and 12 bases had no gene match. The V gene's germline CDR1 is SGHVS and CDR2 FQNEAQ. The CDR3 DNA is TGTGCCAGCAGTAGTCAGGGGGTTGTGGTAAATGAGCAGTTCTTC. It codes for CASSSQGVVVNEQFF.

This clonotype occurred many times. This chain uses TRBV7-2 with TRBJ2-3; 10 nucleotides align to TRBD1. Germline V gene data show CDR1 as SGHTA and CDR2 as FQGNSA. The CDR3 is 16 residues long. Trimming removed 4 bases from V and 3 bases from J; junction bases left unmatched: 7. For the CDR3, the DNA is TGTGCCAGCAGCTATCTACCGGGACAGGGGACAGATACGCAGTATTTT. Translation: CASSYLPGQGTDTQYF.

This clonotype was observed at least ten times. This sequence joins TRBV25-1 and TRBJ1-6; D call uncertain. This CDR3 has 14 amino acids. Germline lookup yields CDR1 MGHDK and CDR2 SYGVNS. The germline V and J ends were trimmed by 4 bases and 8 bases, with 12 bases remaining between them. The CDR3 DNA reads TGTGCCAGCAGTGTAGGAGGGAGCCATTCACCCCTCCACTTT. Its translation is CASSVGGSHSPLHF.

Ten or more counts support this clonotype. This chain links TRBV12-3 or TRBV12-4 with TRBJ2-3, with TRBD2 matching over 9 bases. This CDR3 spans 17 amino acids. V lost 5 bases and J lost 6; bases outside the gene matches: 15. CDR3 sequence: CASSPPDSGSPRDTQYF. CDR3 in DNA: TGTGCCAGCAGTCCTCCAGATAGCGGGAGTCCTCGGGATACGCAGTATTTT.

This clonotype was found many times. In DNA form, the CDR3 reads TGCAGCGTTGAGGCAGGGCAAACTGAAGCTTTCTTT. It translates to CSVEAGQTEAFF. The chain is built from TRBV29-1 and TRBJ1-1; D is possibly TRBD1 (5 bases). The CDR3 contains 12 residues. Between the trimmed V and J ends, which lost 3 bases and 5 bases, there was a span of 10 bases. Germline loops: CDR1 SQVTM, CDR2 ANQGSEA. Combining the CDR3 with reference TRBV29-1 and TRBJ1-1 gives the whole variable domain SAVISQKPSRDICQRGTSLTIQCQVDSQVTMMFWYRQQPGQSLTLIATANQGSEATYESGFVIDKFPISRPNLTFSTLTVSNMSPEDSSIYLCSVEAGQTEAFFGQGTRLTVV.

The rearrangement links TRBV7-8 to TRBJ2-7; 9 nucleotides agree with TRBD2. The CDR3 is 14 residues long. Germline V CDR1 and CDR2: SGHVS, FQNEAQ. V shed 6 bases and J 3 bases; nucleotides not matched to a gene: 6. The CDR3 spells CASSQAGGYYEQYF. The CDR3, as DNA: TGTGCCAGCAGTCAAGCGGGAGGCTACTACGAGCAGTACTTC.

This clonotype was seen at least ten times. This sequence joins TRBV5-5 and TRBJ2-7; D possibly corresponds to TRBD1 (6 bases). V was clipped by 5 bases and J by 7 bases, with 25 bases between them. The CDR3 spans 16 residues. From germline, CDR1 is SGHKS and CDR2 YYEKEE (reference sequence). Here the CDR3 DNA reads TGTGCCAGCAGGCCCGGGGTCCGGGACACTGCGTGGGAGCAGTACTTC. It translates to CASRPGVRDTAWEQYF.